This TCR beta chain is from a study of cytomegalovirus exposure and HLA in healthy donors. About this clone: Its antigen is not identified.

The CDR3 is 13 amino acids. Trimming pared 4 bases from V and 2 bases from J, leaving 8 bases between. Each donor's status was that of a healthy bone marrow donor. PCR employed 60 Vbeta and 13 Jbeta primers. Per the study methods: The count from a later analysis was about 80 million unique TCR beta chains, 9.5 million to 13 million of them shared. Sequenced by immunoSEQ multiplex PCR; TCRdb stores in-frame clones only, minus some. V, J and clone size reflect that table, while D and trimming were determined from the DNA. The table lists about 130,000 clones, more than 75% of them singletons. Study results and caveats: Analyzed later, most CMV-associated TCR beta chains appeared HLA-restricted. Follow-up analysis later connected one missense variant in DCLRE1C with trimming of TCR beta V- and J-genes.

Material for sequencing was PBMCs. The receptor's source is a woman between 50 and 59 years old in good health and CMV-seropositive. This sequence joins TRBV23-1 and TRBJ1-1; D unclear. TRBV23-1 is filed as an ORF, its function uncertain. The CDR3 region is CASSPEGNTEAFF. The CDR3 DNA follows: TGCGCCAGCAGTCCGGAGGGAAACACTGAAGCTTTCTTT.